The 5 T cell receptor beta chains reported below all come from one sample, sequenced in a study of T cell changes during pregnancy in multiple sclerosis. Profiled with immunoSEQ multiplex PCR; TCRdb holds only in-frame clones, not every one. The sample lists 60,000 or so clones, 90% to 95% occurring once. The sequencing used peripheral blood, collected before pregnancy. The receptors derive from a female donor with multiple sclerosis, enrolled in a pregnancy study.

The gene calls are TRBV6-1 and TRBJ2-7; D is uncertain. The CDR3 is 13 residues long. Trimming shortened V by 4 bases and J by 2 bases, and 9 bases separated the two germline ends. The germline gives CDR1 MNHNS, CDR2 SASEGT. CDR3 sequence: CASSGWRTYEQYF. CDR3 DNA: TGTGCCAGCAGTGGCTGGAGAACCTACGAGCAGTACTTC.

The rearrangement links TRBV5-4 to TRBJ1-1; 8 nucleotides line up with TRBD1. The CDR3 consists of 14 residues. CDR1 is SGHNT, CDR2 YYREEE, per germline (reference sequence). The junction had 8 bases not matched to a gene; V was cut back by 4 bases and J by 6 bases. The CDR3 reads CASSATGGLAEAFF. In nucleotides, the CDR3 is TGTGCCAGCAGCGCTACAGGGGGACTGGCTGAAGCTTTCTTT.

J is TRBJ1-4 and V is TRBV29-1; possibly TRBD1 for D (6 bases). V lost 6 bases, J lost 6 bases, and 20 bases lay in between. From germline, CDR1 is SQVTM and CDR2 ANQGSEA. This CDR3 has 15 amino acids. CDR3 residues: CSVPGVGSGDEKLFF. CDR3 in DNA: TGCAGCGTCCCCGGTGTTGGGTCAGGGGATGAAAAACTGTTTTTT.

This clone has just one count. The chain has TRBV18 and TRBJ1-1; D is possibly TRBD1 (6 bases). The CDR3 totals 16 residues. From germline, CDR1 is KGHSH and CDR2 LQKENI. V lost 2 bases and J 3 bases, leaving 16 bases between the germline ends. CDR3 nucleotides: TGTGCCAGCTCACCATCTATCGGGGGGCCGTACACTGAAGCTTTCTTT. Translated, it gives CASSPSIGGPYTEAFF.

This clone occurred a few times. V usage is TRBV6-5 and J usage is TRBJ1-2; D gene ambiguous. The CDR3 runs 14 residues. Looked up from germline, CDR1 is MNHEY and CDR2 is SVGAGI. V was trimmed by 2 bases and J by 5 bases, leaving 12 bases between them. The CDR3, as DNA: TGTGCCAGCAGTTACGGGAGGGAGCTTTATGGCTACACCTTC. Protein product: CASSYGRELYGYTF.